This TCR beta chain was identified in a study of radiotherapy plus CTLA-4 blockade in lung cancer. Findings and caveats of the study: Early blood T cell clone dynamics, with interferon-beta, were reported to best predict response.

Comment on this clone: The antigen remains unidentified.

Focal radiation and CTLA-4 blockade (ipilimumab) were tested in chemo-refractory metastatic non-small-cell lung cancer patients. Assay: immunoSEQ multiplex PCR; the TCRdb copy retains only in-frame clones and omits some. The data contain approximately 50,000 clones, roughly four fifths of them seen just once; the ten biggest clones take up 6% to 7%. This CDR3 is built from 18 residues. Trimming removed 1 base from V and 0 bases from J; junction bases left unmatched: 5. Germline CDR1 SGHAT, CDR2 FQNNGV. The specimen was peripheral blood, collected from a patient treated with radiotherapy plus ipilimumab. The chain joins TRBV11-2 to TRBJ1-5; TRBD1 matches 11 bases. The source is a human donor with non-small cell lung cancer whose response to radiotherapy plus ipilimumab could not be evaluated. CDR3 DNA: TGTGCCAGCAGCTTAGGGGACAGGGGGTCGAATAGCAATCAGCCCCAGCATTTT. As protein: CASSLGDRGSNSNQPQHF.